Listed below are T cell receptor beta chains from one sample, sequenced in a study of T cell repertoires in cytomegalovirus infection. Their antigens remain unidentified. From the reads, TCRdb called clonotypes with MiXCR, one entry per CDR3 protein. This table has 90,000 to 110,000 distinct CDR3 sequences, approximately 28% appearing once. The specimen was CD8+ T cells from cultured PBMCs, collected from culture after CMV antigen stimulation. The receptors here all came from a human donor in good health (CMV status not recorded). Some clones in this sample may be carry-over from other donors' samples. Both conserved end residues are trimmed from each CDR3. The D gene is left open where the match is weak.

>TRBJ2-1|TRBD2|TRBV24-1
ATSSGGLYNEQF
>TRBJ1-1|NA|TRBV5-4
ASRHQGNTEAF
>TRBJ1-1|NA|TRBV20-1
SARSRKANTEAF
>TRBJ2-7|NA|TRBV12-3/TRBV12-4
ASSLANHEQY
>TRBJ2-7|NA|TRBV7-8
ASSSLLRENYEQY
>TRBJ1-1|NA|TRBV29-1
SVDHLGAF
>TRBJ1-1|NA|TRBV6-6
ASGALPNTEAF
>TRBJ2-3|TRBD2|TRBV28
ASSLLQLAETSDTQY
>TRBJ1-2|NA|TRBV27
ASSLLGNYGYT
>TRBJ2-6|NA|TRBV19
ASTPWGSGANVLT
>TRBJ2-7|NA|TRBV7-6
ASSREGNSYEQY
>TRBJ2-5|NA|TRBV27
ASGHQETQY
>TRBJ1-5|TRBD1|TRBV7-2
ASSLDRVGYQPQH
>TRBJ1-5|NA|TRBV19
ASHGGEGGNQPQH
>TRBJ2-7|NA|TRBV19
ASRPPWLGEQY
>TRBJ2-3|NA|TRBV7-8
ASSLIADTQY
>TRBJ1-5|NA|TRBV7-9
ASSLASWPQH
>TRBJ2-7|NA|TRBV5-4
ASSLSWGTYEQY
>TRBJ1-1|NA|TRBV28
ASSYLGNTEAF
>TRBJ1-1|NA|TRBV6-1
ASSEAWNTEAF
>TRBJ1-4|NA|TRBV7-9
ASSPDSLNEKLF
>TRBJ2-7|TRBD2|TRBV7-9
ASSLEGGNEQY
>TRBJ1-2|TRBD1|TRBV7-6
ASSSPDRDGYT
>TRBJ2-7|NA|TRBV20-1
SAGEGVTYEQY
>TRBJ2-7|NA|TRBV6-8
ASHEAGHEQY
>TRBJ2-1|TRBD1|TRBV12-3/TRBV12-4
ASSLRTGGAYNEQF
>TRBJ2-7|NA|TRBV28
ASSLYPGASYEQY
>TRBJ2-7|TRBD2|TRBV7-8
ASSPGTSGSYEQY
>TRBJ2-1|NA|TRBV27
ASSFGWDNEQF
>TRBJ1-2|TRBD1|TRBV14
ASSQEGQEGYGYT
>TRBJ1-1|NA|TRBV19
ASSIDLGNTEAF
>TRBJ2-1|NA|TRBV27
ASSFIPYNEQF
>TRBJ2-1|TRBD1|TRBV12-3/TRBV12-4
ASSSPGAGGNEQF
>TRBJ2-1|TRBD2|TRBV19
ASSILRGGTDEQF
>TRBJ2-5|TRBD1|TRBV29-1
SFPTGNVETQY
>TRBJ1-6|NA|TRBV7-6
ASSPGALEVYNSPLH
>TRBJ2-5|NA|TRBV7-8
ASSLGLQGGETQY
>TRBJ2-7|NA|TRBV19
ASSFGTDEQY
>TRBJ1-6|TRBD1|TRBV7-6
ASSLAQGDSLYNSPLH
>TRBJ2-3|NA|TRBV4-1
ASSQEMRHGTDTQY
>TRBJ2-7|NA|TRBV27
ASTYWLGSHEQY
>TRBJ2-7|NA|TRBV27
ASSLGARMGEQY